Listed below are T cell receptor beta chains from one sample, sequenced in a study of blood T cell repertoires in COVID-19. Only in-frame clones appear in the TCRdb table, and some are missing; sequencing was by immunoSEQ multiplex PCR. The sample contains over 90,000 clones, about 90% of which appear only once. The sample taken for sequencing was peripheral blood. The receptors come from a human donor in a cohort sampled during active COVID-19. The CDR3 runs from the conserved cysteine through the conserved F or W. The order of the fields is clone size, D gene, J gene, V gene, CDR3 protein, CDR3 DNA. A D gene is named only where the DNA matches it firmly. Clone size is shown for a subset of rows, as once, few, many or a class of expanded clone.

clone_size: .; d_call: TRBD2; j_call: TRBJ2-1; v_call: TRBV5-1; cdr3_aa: CASSLSGGAQNEQFF; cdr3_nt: TGCGCCAGCAGCTTGAGCGGGGGGGCCCAGAATGAGCAGTTCTTC
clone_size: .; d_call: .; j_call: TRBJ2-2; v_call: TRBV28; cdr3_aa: CASSSPTRFTGELFF; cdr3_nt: TGTGCCAGCAGTTCGCCGACTAGATTCACCGGGGAGCTGTTTTTT
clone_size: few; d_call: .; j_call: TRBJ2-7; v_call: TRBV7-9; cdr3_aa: CASSSYGEQYF; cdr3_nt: TGTGCCAGCAGCTCATACGGCGAGCAGTACTTC
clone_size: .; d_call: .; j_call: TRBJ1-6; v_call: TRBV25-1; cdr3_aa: CASSVARGNSPLHF; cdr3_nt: TGTGCCAGCAGTGTAGCCAGGGGCAATTCACCCCTCCACTTT
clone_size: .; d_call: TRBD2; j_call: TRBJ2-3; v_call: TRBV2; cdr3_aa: CASSGLADTDTQYF; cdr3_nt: TGTGCCAGCTCGGGACTAGCGGACACAGATACGCAGTATTTT
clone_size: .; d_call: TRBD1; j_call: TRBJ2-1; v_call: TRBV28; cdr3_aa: CASVGGTGVNEQFF; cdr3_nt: TGTGCCAGCGTGGGGGGGACAGGGGTGAATGAGCAGTTCTTC
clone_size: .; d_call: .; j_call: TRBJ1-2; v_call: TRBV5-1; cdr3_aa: CASSLETASYGYTF; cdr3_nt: TGCGCCAGCAGCTTGGAGACAGCGAGTTATGGCTACACCTTC
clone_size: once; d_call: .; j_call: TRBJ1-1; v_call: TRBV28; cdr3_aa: CASSFFGTEAFF; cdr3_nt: TGTGCCAGCAGTTTCTTCGGGACTGAAGCTTTCTTT
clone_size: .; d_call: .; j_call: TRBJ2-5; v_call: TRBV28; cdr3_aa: CAESLREDQETQYF; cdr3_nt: TGTGCCGAGAGCCTCAGGGAGGACCAAGAGACCCAGTACTTC
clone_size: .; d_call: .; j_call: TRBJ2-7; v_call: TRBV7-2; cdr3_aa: CASSLHRFYEQYF; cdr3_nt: TGTGCCAGCAGCTTACACAGATTTTACGAGCAGTACTTC
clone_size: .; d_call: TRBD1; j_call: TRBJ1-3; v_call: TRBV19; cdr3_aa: CASSTGQRRRGNTIYF; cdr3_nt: TGTGCCAGTAGTACGGGACAGCGACGCCGCGGAAACACCATATATTTT
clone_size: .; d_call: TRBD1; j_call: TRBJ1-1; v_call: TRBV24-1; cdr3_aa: CATSDTGGVTEAFF; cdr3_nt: TGTGCCACCAGTGATACAGGGGGCGTCACTGAAGCTTTCTTT
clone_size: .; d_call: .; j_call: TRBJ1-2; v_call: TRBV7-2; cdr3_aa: CASSLTGQRNYGYTF; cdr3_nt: TGTGCCAGCAGCTTAACCGGACAGCGCAACTATGGCTACACCTTC
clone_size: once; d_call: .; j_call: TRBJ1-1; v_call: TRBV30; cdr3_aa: CALRRVSLNTEAFF; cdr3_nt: TGTGCCTTAAGGAGAGTTTCACTTAACACTGAAGCTTTCTTT
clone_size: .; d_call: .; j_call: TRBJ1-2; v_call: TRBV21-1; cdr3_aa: CASRPLGGVGGYTF; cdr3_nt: TGTGCCAGCCGACCCCTCGGGGGGGTGGGTGGCTACACCTTC
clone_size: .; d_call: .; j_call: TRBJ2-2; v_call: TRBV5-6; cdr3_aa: CASSLARKTGELFF; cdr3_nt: TGTGCCAGCAGCTTGGCGCGTAAGACCGGGGAGCTGTTTTTT
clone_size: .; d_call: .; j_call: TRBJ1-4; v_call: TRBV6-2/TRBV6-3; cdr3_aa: CASSYSGANNEKLFF; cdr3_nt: TGTGCCAGCAGTTACTCGGGCGCCAATAATGAAAAACTGTTTTTT
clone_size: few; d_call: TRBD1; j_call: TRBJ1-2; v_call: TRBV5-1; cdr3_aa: CASSLGPGTGGVYGYTF; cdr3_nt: TGCGCCAGCAGCTTGGGCCCCGGGACAGGGGGGGTCTATGGCTACACCTTC
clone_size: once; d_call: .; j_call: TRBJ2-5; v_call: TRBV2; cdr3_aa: CASSDKGVETQYF; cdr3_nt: TGTGCCAGCAGTGATAAGGGGGTAGAGACCCAGTACTTC
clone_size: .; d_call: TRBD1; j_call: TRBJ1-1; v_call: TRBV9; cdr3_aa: CASSAPGQGTEAFF; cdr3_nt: TGTGCCAGCAGCGCGCCGGGACAGGGAACTGAAGCTTTCTTT
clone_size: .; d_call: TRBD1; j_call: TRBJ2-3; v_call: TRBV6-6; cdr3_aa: CASSRQGARDTQYF; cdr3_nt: TGTGCCAGCAGCCGACAGGGGGCAAGGGATACGCAGTATTTT
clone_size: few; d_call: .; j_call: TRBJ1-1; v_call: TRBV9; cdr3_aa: CASSVRDHEAFF; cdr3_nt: TGTGCCAGCAGCGTCAGGGATCACGAAGCTTTCTTT
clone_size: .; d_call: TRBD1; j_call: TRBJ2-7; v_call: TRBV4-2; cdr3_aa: CASSQGGTGGQEQYF; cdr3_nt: TGTGCCAGCAGCCAAGGGGGGACAGGGGGCCAAGAGCAGTACTTC
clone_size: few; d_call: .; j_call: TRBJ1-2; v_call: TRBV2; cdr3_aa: CASSDGHYYGYTF; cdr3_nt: TGTGCCAGCAGTGATGGACACTACTATGGCTACACCTTC
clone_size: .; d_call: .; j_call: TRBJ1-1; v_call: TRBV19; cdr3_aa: CASSLASEAFF; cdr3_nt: TGTGCCAGTAGTTTGGCCTCTGAAGCTTTCTTT
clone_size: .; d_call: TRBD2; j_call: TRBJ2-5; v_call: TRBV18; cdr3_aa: CASYRGLAGPRGSQYF; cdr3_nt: TGTGCCAGTTACCGTGGACTAGCGGGGCCACGGGGGTCCCAGTACTTC
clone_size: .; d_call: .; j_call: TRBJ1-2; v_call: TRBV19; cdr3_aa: CASSMQPGLLYGYTF; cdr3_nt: TGTGCCAGTAGTATGCAGCCCGGACTACTCTATGGCTACACCTTC
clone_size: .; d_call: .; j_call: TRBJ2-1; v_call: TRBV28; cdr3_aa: CASTERGSYNEQFF; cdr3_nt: TGTGCCAGCACCGAGCGCGGCTCCTACAATGAGCAGTTCTTC
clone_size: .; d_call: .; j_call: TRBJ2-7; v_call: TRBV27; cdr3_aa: CASSPSDYSYEQYF; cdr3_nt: TGTGCCAGCAGTCCTTCCGACTACTCCTACGAGCAGTACTTC
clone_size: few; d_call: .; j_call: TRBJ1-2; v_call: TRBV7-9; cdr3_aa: CASSFADYGYTF; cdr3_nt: TGTGCCAGCAGCTTCGCGGACTATGGCTACACCTTC
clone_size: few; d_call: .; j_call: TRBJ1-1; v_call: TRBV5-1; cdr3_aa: CASSLAVGVNTEAFF; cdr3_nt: TGCGCCAGCAGCTTGGCCGTCGGGGTGAACACTGAAGCTTTCTTT
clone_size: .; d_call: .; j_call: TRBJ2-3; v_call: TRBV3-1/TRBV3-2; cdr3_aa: CASSQVIDTQYF; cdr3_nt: TGTGCCAGCAGCCAAGTCATAGATACGCAGTATTTT
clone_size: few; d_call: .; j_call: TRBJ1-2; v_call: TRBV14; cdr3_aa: CASSQGVGARYGYTF; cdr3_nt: TGTGCCAGCAGCCAGGGCGTGGGGGCTCGGTATGGCTACACCTTC
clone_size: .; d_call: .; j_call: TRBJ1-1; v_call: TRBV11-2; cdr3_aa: CASSFHGTTLGTEAFF; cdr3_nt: TGTGCCAGCAGCTTTCATGGGACAACCCTGGGCACTGAAGCTTTCTTT
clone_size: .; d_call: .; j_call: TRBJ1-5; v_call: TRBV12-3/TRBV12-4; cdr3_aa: CASSLQGVEPQHF; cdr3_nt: TGTGCCAGCAGTCTACAGGGTGTGGAGCCCCAGCATTTT
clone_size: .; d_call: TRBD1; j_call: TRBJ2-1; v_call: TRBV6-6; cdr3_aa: CASKQGPGRHYNEQFF; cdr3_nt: TGTGCCAGCAAACAGGGGCCGGGACGGCACTACAATGAGCAGTTCTTC
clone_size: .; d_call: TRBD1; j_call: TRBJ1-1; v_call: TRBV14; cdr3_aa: CASSLQGVNTEAFF; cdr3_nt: TGTGCCAGCAGCCTTCAGGGGGTGAACACTGAAGCTTTCTTT
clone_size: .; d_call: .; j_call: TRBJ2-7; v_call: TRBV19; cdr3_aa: CASSIGGTFTYEQYF; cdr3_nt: TGTGCCAGTAGTATCGGCGGGACCTTCACCTACGAGCAGTACTTC
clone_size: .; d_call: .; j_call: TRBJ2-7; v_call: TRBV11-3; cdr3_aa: CASSLAGGSGYEQYF; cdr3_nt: TGTGCCAGCAGCTTAGCGGGTGGTAGCGGTTACGAGCAGTACTTC
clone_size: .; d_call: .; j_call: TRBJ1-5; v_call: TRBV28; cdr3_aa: CASREGLNQPQHF; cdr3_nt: TGTGCCAGCAGGGAGGGTCTGAATCAGCCCCAGCATTTT
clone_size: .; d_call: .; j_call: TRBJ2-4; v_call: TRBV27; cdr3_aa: CASKDGLSGDIQYF; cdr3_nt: TGTGCCAGCAAAGATGGACTGTCGGGAGACATTCAGTACTTC
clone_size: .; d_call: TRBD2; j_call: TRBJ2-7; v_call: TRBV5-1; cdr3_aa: CASSSLSGGSTYEQYF; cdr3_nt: TGCGCCAGCAGCAGTTTGAGCGGGGGCTCGACCTACGAGCAGTACTTC
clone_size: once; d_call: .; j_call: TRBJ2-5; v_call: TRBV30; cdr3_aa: CAWSRTGETQYF; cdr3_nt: TGTGCCTGGAGTAGAACCGGAGAGACCCAGTACTTC
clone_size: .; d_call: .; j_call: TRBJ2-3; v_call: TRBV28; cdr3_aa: CASKQATDTQYF; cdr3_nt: TGTGCCAGCAAACAGGCAACAGATACGCAGTATTTT
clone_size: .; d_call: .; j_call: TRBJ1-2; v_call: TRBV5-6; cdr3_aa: CASSLGAGELQGYTF; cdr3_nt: TGTGCCAGCAGCTTGGGGGCCGGGGAGCTCCAGGGCTACACCTTC
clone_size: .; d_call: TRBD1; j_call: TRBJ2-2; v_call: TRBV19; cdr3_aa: CASSDRGYRTGTGELFF; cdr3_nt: TGTGCCTCCTCGGACAGGGGGTACCGTACGGGCACCGGGGAGCTGTTTTTT
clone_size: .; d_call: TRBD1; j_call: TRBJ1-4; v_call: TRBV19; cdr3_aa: CASSSTGGGDEKLFF; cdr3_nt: TGTGCCAGTAGTTCAACAGGGGGCGGCGATGAAAAACTGTTTTTT
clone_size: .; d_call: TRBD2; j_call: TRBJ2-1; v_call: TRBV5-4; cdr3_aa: CASSLLAGGHNEQFF; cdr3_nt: TGTGCCAGCAGCTTACTAGCGGGGGGTCACAATGAGCAGTTCTTC
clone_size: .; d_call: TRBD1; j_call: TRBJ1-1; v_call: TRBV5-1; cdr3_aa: CASRGQRNTEAFF; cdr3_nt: TGCGCCAGCAGGGGACAGAGGAACACTGAAGCTTTCTTT
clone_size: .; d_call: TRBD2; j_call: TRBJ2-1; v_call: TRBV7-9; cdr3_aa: CASSSGLAGAHEQFF; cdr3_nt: TGTGCCAGCAGCTCGGGACTAGCGGGGGCCCATGAGCAGTTCTTC
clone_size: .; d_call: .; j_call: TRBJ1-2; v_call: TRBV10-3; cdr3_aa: CAISGGDYGYTF; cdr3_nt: TGTGCCATCAGTGGCGGGGACTATGGCTACACCTTC